This TCR beta chain derives from a study of graft-versus-host responses after intestinal transplantation (dated by TCRdb to 2020 to 2023). Broadly, across the study: The transplants that recipients received were multivisceral, liver-intestinal, or isolated intestinal. Every recipient was given anti-thymocyte globulin induction, followed by around three years of maintenance tacrolimus and steroids. Bulk TCR-beta CDR3 sequencing was used to track graft-versus-host and host-versus-graft alloreactive T cell clones in the graft, circulation and bone marrow after intestinal transplantation. Alloreactive clones were identified by sequencing pre-transplant mixed lymphocyte reaction products and comparing these products with unstimulated pre-transplant donor and recipient T cells. Of the roughly 23 intestinal transplant recipients enrolled in the cohort, one of whom was a retransplant, a few patients without pretransplant specimens were excluded. A peak of at least 4% donor T cells among recipient peripheral blood mononuclear cells was the definition used for donor T cell macrochimerism. Rather than going through the commercial service, samples from a few later patients were sequenced in-house on an Illumina MiSeq and processed with MiXCR. Here is what the overall study found, with its caveats: In the allografts of patients with donor T cell macrochimerism, GvH to HvG T cell clonal ratios were high. Peak levels of circulating GvH clones were associated with declines in HvG clones early after transplant. The conclusions were limited by the relatively low number and heterogeneity of the intestinal transplant patients. GvH clones turned up in recipient bone marrow, with some appearing earlier in ileal mucosa or blood, a pattern consistent with an intestinal mucosal origin.

The method was the immunoSEQ multiplex PCR assay. Adaptive Biotechnologies carried out high-throughput TCR-beta CDR3 sequencing of genomic DNA for most patients. The authors' analysis ran thus. TCR sequencing data for 18 patients were retrieved from Adaptive's ImmunoSEQ software; three other patients were processed with MiXCR and VDJtools. CDR3 nucleotide sequences shared between donor and recipient were removed because the origin of such sequences could not be assigned. To be classed as alloreactive, a clone needed at least 2-fold expansion over unstimulated cells and a minimum CFSE-low frequency of 0.002% (template counts) or 0.001% (read counts). A clone was considered mappable if detected in the sequenced pre-transplant spleen, lymph node, or MLR CFSE-low populations of the donor or recipient. Cumulative frequency of alloreactive clones was calculated as a percentage of all sequences weighted by copy number. TCRdb holds this immuneACCESS table with in-frame rearrangements only. Some clones are missing; in checked studies, unresolved V genes explain under half, and the rest has no known cause. The V and J calls and clone size were taken over from that table, and D and trimming were inferred from the DNA. Counted in this sample were around 28,000 clones; around four fifths of them appeared once. 1% to 1.3% of the sample is held by the ten biggest clonotypes.

In the first month after transplant, blood samples were collected up to 4 times, and after that at least monthly when available. CDR3 length: 11 amino acids, cysteine to phenylalanine. The retained sequence is limited to the CDR3, 33 bases, with the frame set at the first base. Cut back by 5 bases and 4 bases, the V and J ends lie 8 bases apart. Via the germline V gene (reference sequence), CDR1 is GTSNPN and CDR2 SVGIG. Points on this clone: This clone's antigen is unknown. Nothing much larger sits one base from this clone, and base qualities are not available.

The sample in question was PBMCs, obtained 28 days after intestinal transplant. The chain is assembled from TRBV30 and TRBJ1-1; the D gene cannot be named for sure. The receptor's source is a human patient who received an intestinal transplant, so some T cells may come from the graft donor. The CDR3 sequence is CAWGIGTEAFF. DNA sequence: TGTGCCTGGGGGATTGGCACTGAAGCTTTCTTT. This CDR3, with the reference TRBV30 and TRBJ1-1 proteins standing in past its ends, gives the full variable domain SQTIHQWPATLVQPVGSPLSLECTVEGTSNPNLYWYRQAAGRGLQLLFYSVGIGQISSEVPQNLSASRPQDRQFILSSKKLLLSDSGFYLCAWGIGTEAFFGQGTRLTVV.